The 14 T cell receptor beta chains listed next were all sequenced from one sample in a study of radiotherapy plus CTLA-4 blockade in lung cancer. Method: immunoSEQ multiplex PCR; TCRdb's copy keeps in-frame clones and lacks some. Among some 110,000 clones listed, 81% were seen once. The material sequenced was peripheral blood, taken from a patient treated with radiotherapy plus ipilimumab. The receptors were sampled from a human donor with non-small cell lung cancer that progressed on radiotherapy plus ipilimumab. Some clones in this sample may be carry-over from other donors' samples.

This rearrangement joins TRBV28 to TRBJ1-2, with 8 positions matching TRBD1. The V gene end was trimmed by 3 bases and the J gene end by 4 bases; junction bases not matched to a gene: 4. Germline CDR1 reads MDHEN; CDR2 reads SYDVKM. This CDR3 region has 14 residues. DNA of the CDR3: TGTGCCAGCAGTTTGCAGGGGGCGGTCTATGGCTACACCTTC. Protein: CASSLQGAVYGYTF.

The V gene is TRBV25-1, the J gene TRBJ2-7; the D is unclear. Germline V gene data show CDR1 as MGHDK and CDR2 as SYGVNS. Deletions cut 0 bases from V and 3 bases from J, with 0 bases between. The length of the CDR3 is 11 residues. CDR3 nucleotide sequence: TGTGCCAGCAGTGAATACTACGAGCAGTACTTC. This translates into CASSEYYEQYF.

This sequence joins TRBV5-1 and TRBJ1-5, with D hard to call. The CDR3 length is 13 residues. Germline-derived CDR1 and CDR2 are SGHRS and YFSETQ. Trimming left V 0 bases short and J 6 bases short, with 7 bases between. CDR3 region: CASSLGVSQPQHF. The CDR3 nucleotides are TGCGCCAGCAGCTTGGGCGTCTCTCAGCCCCAGCATTTT. Full variable domain (remainder filled in from reference TRBV5-1 and TRBJ1-5): KAGVTQTPRYLIKTRGQQVTLSCSPISGHRSVSWYQQTPGQGLQFLFEYFSETQRNKGNFPGRFSGRQFSNSRSEMNVSTLELGDSALYLCASSLGVSQPQHFGDGTRLSIL.

In this sample, this clone turned up a few times. The gene calls are TRBV11-2 and TRBJ2-6; D remains ambiguous. Per the germline V gene, CDR1 is SGHAT and CDR2 is FQNNGV. This CDR3 comprises 14 residues. The V gene lost 5 bases and the J gene lost 7 bases, with 12 bases spanning the gap. As DNA, the CDR3 is TGTGCCAGCAGCGCCCTGTCTGAAGCCAACGTCCTGACTTTC. Translating it yields CASSALSEANVLTF. The variable domain in full, completed from reference TRBV11-2 and TRBJ2-6, reads EAGVAQSPRYKIIEKRQSVAFWCNPISGHATLYWYQQILGQGPKLLIQFQNNGVVDDSQLPKDRFSAERLKGVDSTLKIQPAKLEDSAVYLCASSALSEANVLTFGAGSRLTVL.

The chain has TRBV6-6 and TRBJ2-5, with 7 bases matching TRBD2. Per germline, CDR1 MNHNY and CDR2 SVGAGI (reference sequence). This CDR3 has 13 residues. J lost 3 bases, V lost 2 bases, and 0 bases had no gene match. The CDR3 is CASSYRGEETQYF. The CDR3 nucleotides read TGTGCCAGCAGTTACCGGGGGGAAGAGACCCAGTACTTC.

The chain links TRBV7-9 to TRBJ1-4; unclear D gene. Germline assignment: CDR1 SEHNR and CDR2 FQNEAQ (reference sequence). CDR3 length: 12 amino acids. Trimming took off 7 bases at V and 4 bases at J, with 7 bases between the two ends. CDR3 DNA: TGTGCCAGCACCCAGGATAATGAAAAACTGTTTTTT. Amino acids: CASTQDNEKLFF.

The DNA for the CDR3 is TGTGCCAGCAGCCAATCTCCGACAACTAATGAAAAACTGTTTTTT. Its protein is CASSQSPTTNEKLFF. This chain links TRBV4-2 with TRBJ1-4, with unresolved D. Germline V gene sequence: CDR1 LGHNA, CDR2 YNFKEQ. There are 15 residues in the CDR3. V was cut by 2 bases and J by 0 bases, with 7 bases left in between.

The rearrangement uses TRBV5-1 and TRBJ2-7; 9 positions agree with TRBD1. The CDR3 loop spans 16 amino acids. Germline CDR1 SGHRS, CDR2 YFSETQ. The V gene end was trimmed by 3 bases and the J gene end by 5 bases; junction bases not matched to a gene: 12. The CDR3 DNA is TGCGCCAGCAGCTCTACCGGGACAGGGAGCATCCACGAGCAGTACTTC. Its translation: CASSSTGTGSIHEQYF.

This rearrangement joins TRBV2 to TRBJ2-1, with 7 bases lining up with TRBD2. The V gene end was trimmed by 7 bases and the J gene end by 10 bases; junction bases not matched to a gene: 4. The CDR3 is 11 amino acids. Germline assignment: CDR1 SNHLY and CDR2 FYNNEI. The chain's CDR3 is CASTPGLEQFF. The DNA for the CDR3 is TGTGCCAGCACCCCGGGACTAGAGCAGTTCTTC.

This clone was counted a few times. The CDR3 DNA follows: TGTGCCAGCAGGACCCCGGTGGTAGCTAACTATGGCTACACCTTC. It is translated as CASRTPVVANYGYTF. This chain connects TRBV28 to TRBJ1-2; D unclear. The V gene's germline CDR1 is MDHEN and CDR2 SYDVKM. This CDR3 contains 15 residues. The V and J ends lost 6 bases and 0 bases respectively, with 14 bases between them.

This clone was recorded only once. The CDR3 DNA is TGTGCCAGCGGTGAGGGGGCAGGGGGTGAAAAACTGTTTTTT. Amino acids: CASGEGAGGEKLFF. The chain employs TRBV6-5 and TRBJ1-4, with 7 bases matching TRBD1. Germline-derived CDR1 and CDR2 are MNHEY and SVGAGI. The J segment lost 7 bases and the V segment lost 8 bases, leaving 10 bases of the junction unmatched. The CDR3 totals 14 residues.

This chain uses TRBV7-2 with TRBJ2-2, with D tentatively TRBD1 (5 bases). Germline V gene sequence: CDR1 SGHTA, CDR2 FQGNSA. The CDR3 is 14 residues long. Trimming left V 5 bases short and J 7 bases short, with 14 bases between. The CDR3 sequence is CASSLDSGIGELFF. The DNA for the CDR3 is TGTGCCAGCAGCCTCGACAGTGGGATCGGGGAGCTGTTTTTT.

This clone was counted once. This chain uses TRBV2 with TRBJ2-1, with 7 bases lining up with TRBD1. The CDR3 is 11 amino acids. The germline V gene encodes CDR1 SNHLY and CDR2 FYNNEI. The CDR3 protein is CAVDRNNEQFF. The DNA of the CDR3 is TGTGCTGTGGACAGGAACAATGAGCAGTTCTTC.

The chain has TRBV7-6 and TRBJ2-3; 7 bases agree with TRBD1. This CDR3 has 13 amino acids. V shed 3 bases and J 8 bases; nucleotides not matched to a gene: 5. CDR1 is SGHVS and CDR2 is FNYEAQ in the germline V gene. CDR3 region: CASSFTGVGTQYF. In nucleotides, the CDR3 is TGTGCCAGCAGCTTCACAGGGGTTGGTACGCAGTATTTT.